This T cell receptor beta chain derives from a study of shared clonotypes between healthy human individuals. Whole-study results and caveats: An effect of sequencing depth on clonotype sharing among donors was expected. Clonotypes not shared had lower generation probabilities than those common to all four donors.

V shed 4 bases, J shed 4 bases, and the junction held 8 bases outside the gene matches. Germline V gene lookup returns CDR1 SGDLS and CDR2 YYNGEE. CDR3 length: 15 residues. Measured with immunoSEQ multiplex PCR; TCRdb has only the in-frame clones, and not every one. The sample contains about 1.5 million clones, around 98% of which appear only once. Comments on this clone: Its antigen is unknown.

The TCR was taken from a man between 25 and 39 years old in good health. The sample consisted of naive CD4+ T cells sorted from blood. Subset in this sample: CD45RA+ positively selected. The rearrangement links TRBV9 to TRBJ2-3; 8 bases match TRBD1. CDR3 coding DNA: TGTGCCAGCAGCAGGCGAGGACAGGGCTCAGATACGCAGTATTTT. This sequence encodes CASSRRGQGSDTQYF.